Listed below are T cell receptor beta chains from one sample, sequenced in a study of cytomegalovirus exposure and HLA in healthy donors. The table came from immunoSEQ multiplex PCR; TCRdb's copy has only in-frame clones and leaves some out. The sample holds 180,000 or so clones, about 79% seen once. The sequenced material came from PBMCs. The receptors were gathered from a man between 50 and 59 years old in good health and CMV-seropositive. The CDR3 runs from the conserved cysteine through the conserved F or W.

>TRBJ1-5|TRBV10-1|13
CASSPNKREPQHF
>TRBJ1-2|TRBV7-9|15
CASSPMGLRGYGYTF
>TRBJ1-1|TRBV5-4|14
CASRQTAYNTEAFF
>TRBJ2-5|TRBV9|14
CASSPTGGSQTQYF
>TRBJ1-6|TRBV6-1|16
CASSDRGVSYNSPLHF
>TRBJ1-1|TRBV5-6|18
CASSLAAGQGAMNTEAFF
>TRBJ2-7|TRBV13|13
CASSPGSSYEQYF
>TRBJ1-2|TRBV4-1|15
CASSHNRGRNYGYTF
>TRBJ1-4|TRBV19|15
CASSIGGSSNEKLFF
>TRBJ2-2|TRBV5-6|14
CASSLVAGGRELFF
>TRBJ1-3|TRBV6-5|14
CASKVGQGGNAIYF
>TRBJ2-7|TRBV7-9|13
CASRLASSYEQYF
>TRBJ1-4|TRBV4-1|15
CASSHPDRYNEKLFF
>TRBJ1-2|TRBV11-2|15
CASSSQVGGEYGYTF
>TRBJ1-6|TRBV5-4|13
CASSRGQDSPLHF
>TRBJ2-6|TRBV9|14
CASTVSSGANVLTF
>TRBJ2-3|TRBV7-5|14
CARSLVIPTDTQYF
>TRBJ2-2|TRBV5-4|19
CASSLVRLAGSPNTGELFF
>TRBJ2-7|TRBV5-6|14
CASSLGTGTVEQYF
>TRBJ2-5|TRBV18|11
CASSVEETQYF
>TRBJ2-1|TRBV18|15
CASSRGAPPYNEQFF
>TRBJ1-4|TRBV5-6|13
CASSLGRNEKLFF
>TRBJ2-7|TRBV4-2|15
CASSQAADSSYEQYF
>TRBJ2-3|TRBV10-3|14
CAISGLAPTDTQYF
>TRBJ2-1|TRBV5-3|15
CATTPPGGLRNEQFF
>TRBJ2-3|TRBV19|16
CASAAWGQRFTDTQYF
>TRBJ2-1|TRBV11-2|15
CASTWRGGSYNEQFF
>TRBJ2-2|TRBV6-1|14
CASSTGSSTGELFF
>TRBJ1-1|TRBV19|13
CASSPHVNTEAFF
>TRBJ1-1|TRBV28|16
CASSLYRGRAGTEAFF
>TRBJ1-4|TRBV6-6|14
CASSPGEVNEKLFF
>TRBJ2-1|TRBV30|15
CAWSFRARAYNEQFF
>TRBJ2-7|TRBV13|15
CASSLDAGGTYEQYF
>TRBJ2-7|TRBV9|14
CASSPSGGNYEQYF
>TRBJ2-7|TRBV5-1|13
CASGGQGSYEQYF
>TRBJ2-4|TRBV6-6|16
CASSALGLTIKNIQYF
>TRBJ2-5|TRBV29-1|14
CSVVLGAGGETQYF
>TRBJ2-5|TRBV5-1|17
CASSLFSIGGAQETQYF
>TRBJ2-7|TRBV9|15
CASSEGASGTNEQYF
>TRBJ1-6|TRBV7-5|12
CVRSHRVSPLHF
>TRBJ1-1|TRBV28|13
CASSEKTSGVAFF
>TRBJ1-6|TRBV7-2|15
CASSLGSSQNSPLHF
>TRBJ1-2|TRBV5-4|15
CASSLGQGGSYGYTF
>TRBJ1-1|TRBV5-8|14
CASSLRGRNTEAFF
>TRBJ1-6|TRBV15|16
CATSRDRARGDSPLHF
>TRBJ1-1|TRBV6-5|14
CASSPRDRVRRAFF
>TRBJ2-1|TRBV13|19
CASSPSGLSPTSSYNEQFF
>TRBJ2-5|TRBV30|12
CAWSGLQETQYF